The 22 T cell receptor beta chains given below trace back to one sample, sequenced in a study of shared clonotypes between healthy human individuals. Using immunoSEQ multiplex PCR, the repertoire was profiled, and TCRdb retains in-frame clones only, with some absent. This table holds roughly 2,300,000 clones, less than 95% found once. Sample: naive CD4+ T cells from PBMCs. Regarding subset: CD45RA+ positively selected. The source of these receptors is a man aged 18 to 35 in good health. Some clones in this sample may be carry-over from other donors' samples.

This clone was recorded only once. The same CDR3 can be traced to other DNA sequences in this sample. The chain uses TRBV18 and TRBJ2-1; D remains ambiguous. CDR1 and CDR2 (germline): KGHSH, LQKENI. The V gene lost 2 bases and the J gene lost 0 bases, with 5 bases spanning the gap. The length of the CDR3 is 14 residues. The CDR3 spells CASSPTRSYNEQFF. In DNA, the CDR3 is TGTGCCAGCTCACCAACGCGCTCCTACAATGAGCAGTTCTTC.

The chain has TRBV5-1 and TRBJ2-5; 9 bases match TRBD1. The germline CDR1 and CDR2 sequences are SGHRS and YFSETQ. Trimming took 2 bases from V and 2 from J; bases not matched to a gene: 10. The CDR3 is 17 residues long. CDR3 nucleotides: TGCGCCAGCAGCTTTTCGCTCGGGACAGGGACTCAAGAGACCCAGTACTTC. Protein sequence: CASSFSLGTGTQETQYF.

A few counts support this clone. The sample has other DNA sequences that encode this CDR3 too. The V gene is TRBV6-5, the J gene TRBJ2-7; tentatively, D is TRBD1 or TRBD2 (6 bases each). The V gene's germline CDR1 is MNHEY and CDR2 SVGAGI. V was shortened by 0 bases and J by 3 bases, with 12 bases between the two germline ends. This CDR3 is 15 amino acids long. CDR3 sequence (DNA): TGTGCCAGCAGTTACTCGAATCGGGGGCTCTACGAGCAGTACTTC. It is translated as CASSYSNRGLYEQYF.

The chain is built from TRBV10-2 and TRBJ1-2; TRBD1 matches 7 bases. CDR1 and CDR2 from the germline V gene are WSHSY and SAAADI. Trimming removed 6 bases from V and 4 bases from J; junction bases left unmatched: 8. This CDR3 has 14 amino acids. This chain's CDR3 is CASRPGGSVYGYTF. CDR3 DNA sequence: TGCGCCAGCAGACCAGGGGGTTCGGTCTATGGCTACACCTTC.

The CDR3 bases are TGTGCCAGTAGTATGACAGGTTCTTATCAGCCCCAGCATTTT. Translation: CASSMTGSYQPQHF. This rearrangement joins TRBV19 to TRBJ1-5, with D tentatively TRBD1 (6 bases). Germline values: CDR1 LNHDA, CDR2 SQIVND (reference sequence). Deletions cut 3 bases from V and 5 bases from J, with 11 bases between. The CDR3 sequence is 14 residues long. Full variable domain (remainder filled in from reference TRBV19 and TRBJ1-5): DGGITQSPKYLFRKEGQNVTLSCEQNLNHDAMYWYRQDPGQGLRLIYYSQIVNDFQKGDIAEGYSVSREKKESFPLTVTSAQKNPTAFYLCASSMTGSYQPQHFGDGTRLSIL.

The chain employs TRBV27 and TRBJ1-4; TRBD1 agrees at 9 bases. CDR3 length equals 18 residues. J gave up 3 bases and V 6 bases, and 14 bases lay outside the gene matches. Germline CDR1 is MNHEY and CDR2 is SMNVEV (reference sequence). The CDR3 is CASSPLGQGRLANEKLFF. The CDR3, as DNA: TGTGCCAGCAGCCCACTGGGACAGGGAAGATTGGCTAATGAAAAACTGTTTTTT.

V is TRBV15 and J is TRBJ1-3; no firm D call. The CDR3 spans 15 residues. V was trimmed by 0 bases and J by 3 bases, leaving 9 bases between them. CDR1 and CDR2 from the germline V gene are LNHNV and YYDKDF (reference sequence). This chain's CDR3 is CATSRDKGYGNTIYF. Written as DNA, the CDR3 is TGTGCCACCAGCAGAGATAAGGGTTATGGAAACACCATATATTTT. Together with reference TRBV15 and TRBJ1-3, the CDR3 gives the full variable domain: DAMVIQNPRYQVTQFGKPVTLSCSQTLNHNVMYWYQQKSSQAPKLLFHYYDKDFNNEADTPDNFQSRRPNTSFCFLDIRSPGLGDTAMYLCATSRDKGYGNTIYFGEGSWLTVV.

The gene calls are TRBV28 and TRBJ2-4; no definite D call. Germline V CDR1 and CDR2: MDHEN, SYDVKM. Trimming pared 6 bases from V and 7 bases from J, leaving 10 bases between. This CDR3 is built from 12 residues. CDR3 nucleotides: TGTGCCAGCAGCGTCCTCTCGAACATTCAGTACTTC. Translating it yields CASSVLSNIQYF.

This clone was found once. V and J are TRBV30 and TRBJ1-3; 9 nucleotides align to TRBD1. The CDR3 extends over 16 amino acids. Trimming cost V 3 bases and J 4 bases; bases outside gene matches: 10. From germline, CDR1 is GTSNPN and CDR2 SVGIG (reference sequence). The CDR3: CAWRRMDRGAGNTIYF. Here the CDR3 DNA reads TGTGCCTGGAGGCGAATGGACAGGGGTGCAGGAAACACCATATATTTT. Complete variable domain (other parts from reference TRBV30 and TRBJ1-3): SQTIHQWPATLVQPVGSPLSLECTVEGTSNPNLYWYRQAAGRGLQLLFYSVGIGQISSEVPQNLSASRPQDRQFILSSKKLLLSDSGFYLCAWRRMDRGAGNTIYFGEGSWLTVV.

Worth noting for this clone: This sample includes further DNA sequences coding for the same CDR3. This rearrangement joins TRBV30 to TRBJ2-1; possibly TRBD2 for D (6 bases). The germline V gene has CDR1 GTSNPN and CDR2 SVGIG (reference sequence). There are 14 residues in the CDR3. Trimming cost V 0 bases and J 0 bases, with 6 bases left between them. CDR3 nucleotides: TGTGCCTGGAGTGTCGGGGGCTCCTACAATGAGCAGTTCTTC. It codes for CAWSVGGSYNEQFF.

The chain combines TRBV7-2 with TRBJ1-5; a possible D gene is TRBD1 (5 bases). This CDR3 contains 15 residues. Germline V gene data show CDR1 as SGHTA and CDR2 as FQGNSA. Trimming stripped 5 bases from V and 2 bases from J, with 13 bases between. The CDR3 DNA reads as TGTGCCAGCAGCCGGGGGGACGTTGGCAATCAGCCCCAGCATTTT. This gives the protein CASSRGDVGNQPQHF.

The genes are TRBV5-1 and TRBJ2-7; 7 bases line up with TRBD1. Germline CDR1 is SGHRS and CDR2 is YFSETQ. Losses at the gene ends were 4 bases for V and 3 bases for J; bases not matched to a gene: 10. The CDR3 has 15 amino acids. Here the CDR3 reads CASSPYGDSHYEQYF. The CDR3 DNA sequence: TGCGCCAGCAGCCCGTATGGGGACAGCCACTACGAGCAGTACTTC.

This sequence joins TRBV5-1 and TRBJ2-7; D not certain. The CDR3 is 15 residues long. Germline loops: CDR1 SGHRS, CDR2 YFSETQ. The V and J ends lost 0 bases and 0 bases respectively, with 10 bases between them. The CDR3 bases are TGCGCCAGCAGCTTGGGTGGTCAGATCTCCTACGAGCAGTACTTC. Translation gives CASSLGGQISYEQYF.

The chain carries TRBV2 and TRBJ2-7, with no clear D. The germline V and J ends were trimmed by 1 base and 7 bases, with 8 bases remaining between them. Germline-derived CDR1 and CDR2 are SNHLY and FYNNEI. CDR3 size: 12 residues. The DNA for the CDR3 is TGTGCCAGCAGTGAAGGAGACGGTGAGCAGTACTTC. As protein: CASSEGDGEQYF.

The chain couples TRBV6-1 to TRBJ1-1, with D unresolved. Germline values: CDR1 MNHNS, CDR2 SASEGT. The CDR3 loop spans 13 amino acids. Trimming took 6 bases from V and 0 from J, leaving 8 bases between them. Here the CDR3 reads CASRVRLNTEAFF. The DNA for the CDR3 is TGTGCCAGCAGGGTCAGATTGAACACTGAAGCTTTCTTT.

The chain is built from TRBV9 and TRBJ1-2; the D gene is possibly TRBD1 (5 bases). CDR3 length: 16 amino acids. V gave up 0 bases and J gave up 1 base, with 13 bases separating them. Germline V CDR1 and CDR2: SGDLS, YYNGEE. The CDR3 is CASSVASGSYNYGYTF. For the CDR3, the DNA is TGTGCCAGCAGCGTAGCGTCAGGGAGTTATAACTATGGCTACACCTTC.

This chain uses TRBV28 with TRBJ2-1, with D possibly TRBD1 on 6 matching bases. Germline CDR1 MDHEN, CDR2 SYDVKM. There are 17 residues in the CDR3. Deletions cut 5 bases from V and 0 bases from J, with 17 bases between. Written as DNA, the CDR3 is TGTGCCAGCAGTAGCGGACAGACGTCCTACTCCTACAATGAGCAGTTCTTC. Translating gives CASSSGQTSYSYNEQFF.

Note on this clone: The sample has other DNA sequences that encode this CDR3 too. The chain couples TRBV30 to TRBJ2-7; D gene uncertain. The germline V and J ends were trimmed by 0 bases and 2 bases, with 8 bases remaining between them. Looked up from germline, CDR1 is GTSNPN and CDR2 is SVGIG (reference sequence). The CDR3 consists of 13 residues. The CDR3 loop is CAWSVGQAYEQYF. The CDR3 bases are TGTGCCTGGAGTGTAGGCCAGGCCTACGAGCAGTACTTC.

The rearrangement uses TRBV27 and TRBJ2-1; D remains unclear. CDR1 is MNHEY and CDR2 is SMNVEV in the germline V gene (reference sequence). This CDR3 comprises 14 residues. Trimming stripped 5 bases from V and 8 bases from J, with 16 bases between. The CDR3 bases are TGTGCCAGCAGTGCGTATATTAGGGTCCATGAGCAGTTCTTC. It codes for CASSAYIRVHEQFF.

The chain joins TRBV5-5 to TRBJ1-5; D is unclear. Trimming left V 1 base short and J 4 bases short, with 9 bases between. The CDR3 runs to 14 residues. The V gene's germline CDR1 is SGHKS and CDR2 YYEKEE (reference sequence). CDR3 nucleotide sequence: TGTGCCAGCAGCTTGTTCGTGGGTAATCAGCCCCAGCATTTT. It translates to CASSLFVGNQPQHF.

This clone has a single count. The gene calls are TRBV7-2 and TRBJ1-1; D ambiguous. The CDR3 has 16 residues. Per germline, CDR1 SGHTA and CDR2 FQGNSA. With 1 base removed from V and 1 base from J, the gap between germline ends came to 13 bases. Written as DNA, the CDR3 is TGTGCCAGCAGCTTAGGTAGGCGCCCGGGGAACACTGAAGCTTTCTTT. This sequence encodes CASSLGRRPGNTEAFF.

This clone was observed once. The V and J genes are TRBV11-3 and TRBJ2-7; 8 bases agree with TRBD1. The CDR3 runs 12 residues. Losses at the gene ends were 5 bases for V and 6 bases for J; bases not matched to a gene: 3. Germline assignment: CDR1 SGHNT and CDR2 YENEEA. This chain's CDR3 is CASSPQGGEQYF. The CDR3 nucleotides are TGTGCCAGCAGCCCACAGGGGGGCGAGCAGTACTTC. Full variable domain (remainder filled in from reference TRBV11-3 and TRBJ2-7): EAGVVQSPRYKIIEKKQPVAFWCNPISGHNTLYWYLQNLGQGPELLIRYENEEAVDDSQLPKDRFSAERLKGVDSTLKIQPAELGDSAVYLCASSPQGGEQYFGPGTRLTVT.